These 14 T cell receptor beta chains share one sample of origin, sequenced in a study of blood T cell repertoires in COVID-19. The method was immunoSEQ multiplex PCR; TCRdb's version includes in-frame clones alone and lacks a portion of them. The profile shows fewer than 700,000 clones, roughly 91% of them singletons. Sequencing was performed on peripheral blood. Every receptor here comes from a woman aged 45-65 years with COVID-19, enrolled during active disease.

This clone has a handful of counts. Other DNA sequences from this sample encode an identical CDR3 as well. CDR3 nucleotide sequence: TGTGCCAGTAGTCCTGGAGGTAATTCACCCCTCCACTTT. Its protein is CASSPGGNSPLHF. This sequence joins TRBV19 and TRBJ1-6; D is ambiguous. The CDR3 extends over 13 amino acids. The V end was cut by 5 bases, the J end by 6 bases, with 8 bases between. The germline gives CDR1 LNHDA, CDR2 SQIVND (reference sequence).

This clone was seen more than once but under ten times. This chain uses TRBV6-5 with TRBJ2-1; D is uncertain. Per the germline V gene, CDR1 is MNHEY and CDR2 is SVGAGI. This CDR3 has 14 amino acids. Trimming took off 7 bases at V and 0 bases at J, with 10 bases between the two ends. The CDR3 here is CASTFTSSYNEQFF. CDR3 DNA: TGTGCCAGCACTTTTACGAGCTCCTACAATGAGCAGTTCTTC.

The V and J genes are TRBV18 and TRBJ1-6, with TRBD1 as a possible D gene (5 bases). In germline, CDR1 is KGHSH, CDR2 LQKENI. There are 15 residues in the CDR3. The V and J ends lost 5 bases and 3 bases respectively, with 11 bases between them. The CDR3 DNA reads TGTGCCAGCTCATTTGGACAAGACTATAATTCACCCCTCCACTTT. Protein: CASSFGQDYNSPLHF.

CDR3 nucleotide sequence: TGCGCCAGCAGCCAAAGCGGGGGCTCCTACAATGAGCAGTTCTTC. Amino acid sequence: CASSQSGGSYNEQFF. The chain joins TRBV4-1 to TRBJ2-1, with 8 bases matching TRBD2. The CDR3 is 15 residues long. In germline, CDR1 is MGHRA, CDR2 YSYEKL. With V trimmed by 2 bases and J by 0 bases, 0 bases remained unmatched.

This clone was observed at least ten times. V and J are TRBV5-4 and TRBJ2-1; 9 nucleotides align to TRBD2. CDR1 is SGHNT and CDR2 is YYREEE in the germline V gene (reference sequence). The CDR3 runs 13 residues. Trimming at V came to 4 bases and at J to 13 bases, leaving 9 bases not matched to a gene. Here the CDR3 reads CASSHGLARSQFF. The CDR3 DNA follows: TGTGCCAGCAGCCACGGACTAGCGAGATCCCAGTTCTTC. Drawing the rest from reference TRBV5-4 and TRBJ2-1, the complete variable domain is ETGVTQSPTHLIKTRGQQVTLRCSSQSGHNTVSWYQQALGQGPQFIFQYYREEENGRGNFPPRFSGLQFPNYSSELNVNALELDDSALYLCASSHGLARSQFFGPGTRLTVL.

V usage is TRBV27 and J usage is TRBJ2-1, with no clear D. Germline V gives CDR1 MNHEY, CDR2 SMNVEV (reference sequence). V was pared by 4 bases and J by 8 bases, with 15 bases between. This CDR3 has 14 amino acids. Here the CDR3 reads CASSSHVSTDEQFF. The CDR3 DNA follows: TGTGCCAGCAGTTCTCACGTTAGTACCGATGAGCAGTTCTTC.

This clone was seen only once. The gene calls are TRBV7-8 and TRBJ1-1; D uncertain. Trimming took off 4 bases at V and 9 bases at J, with 15 bases between the two ends. The CDR3 covers 13 residues. The germline V gene has CDR1 SGHVS and CDR2 FQNEAQ. CDR3: CASSSGSLDKAFF. In nucleotides, the CDR3 is TGTGCCAGCAGCTCCGGAAGTCTTGACAAAGCTTTCTTT. Supplemented by reference TRBV7-8 and TRBJ1-1, the full variable domain reads GAGVSQSPRYKVAKRGQDVALRCDPISGHVSLFWYQQALGQGPEFLTYFQNEAQLDKSGLPSDRFFAERPEGSVSTLKIQRTQQEDSAVYLCASSSGSLDKAFFGQGTRLTVV.

The gene calls are TRBV7-2 and TRBJ1-5; weak D call: TRBD1 (6 bases). V gave up 3 bases and J gave up 2 bases, with 14 bases separating them. The CDR3 extends over 16 amino acids. CDR1 and CDR2 (germline): SGHTA, FQGNSA. The CDR3 nucleotides are TGTGCCAGCAGCTTTTCGGGGGGCGCGGGCAATCAGCCCCAGCATTTT. Translated, it gives CASSFSGGAGNQPQHF.

This clone was seen a few times. The chain uses TRBV5-1 and TRBJ1-5; D is possibly TRBD1 (6 bases). Between the trimmed V and J ends, which lost 0 bases and 7 bases, there was a span of 14 bases. The length of the CDR3 is 15 residues. Germline loops: CDR1 SGHRS, CDR2 YFSETQ. Here the CDR3 DNA reads TGCGCCAGCAGCTTGGCAGGAAACACAGGGCAGCCCCAGCATTTT. This encodes CASSLAGNTGQPQHF.

This clone appeared once. The J gene is TRBJ2-5, the V gene TRBV18, with unresolved D. Germline V lookup: CDR1 KGHSH, CDR2 LQKENI. The CDR3 is 13 amino acids. Trimming stripped 0 bases from V and 5 bases from J, with 7 bases between. In DNA, the CDR3 is TGTGCCAGCTCACCACCTTTGAGGGAGACCCAGTACTTC. The encoded protein is CASSPPLRETQYF.

V usage is TRBV5-1 and J usage is TRBJ1-2; 10 bases agree with TRBD1. Germline loops: CDR1 SGHRS, CDR2 YFSETQ. This CDR3 is 15 amino acids long. After removal of 4 bases from V and 5 bases from J, the junction contained 8 bases not matched to a gene. CDR3 bases: TGCGCCAGCAGCGCGAGACAGGGGGCAGAGTATGGCTACACCTTC. Translation: CASSARQGAEYGYTF. The whole variable domain, filled in from reference TRBV5-1 and TRBJ1-2, reads KAGVTQTPRYLIKTRGQQVTLSCSPISGHRSVSWYQQTPGQGLQFLFEYFSETQRNKGNFPGRFSGRQFSNSRSEMNVSTLELGDSALYLCASSARQGAEYGYTFGSGTRLTVV.

The chain carries TRBV6-5 and TRBJ1-2; D might be TRBD1 (6 bases). The CDR3 totals 14 residues. Germline V gene lookup returns CDR1 MNHEY and CDR2 SVGAGI. With 5 bases removed from V and 5 bases from J, the gap between germline ends came to 15 bases. The CDR3 DNA is TGTGCCAGCAGTACTTACAGGGAGGGATATGGCTACACCTTC. Protein sequence: CASSTYREGYGYTF.

This rearrangement joins TRBV30 to TRBJ1-1, with TRBD1 as a possible D gene (5 bases). From germline, CDR1 is GTSNPN and CDR2 SVGIG (reference sequence). V shed 1 base and J shed 10 bases, with 13 bases lying between them. The CDR3 has 12 residues. CDR3 nucleotides: TGTGCCTGGAGTGGTGGACATAGTGGAGCTTTCTTT. This sequence encodes CAWSGGHSGAFF.

The chain carries TRBV5-1 and TRBJ2-3; D is perhaps TRBD1 (6 bases). Trimming left V 0 bases short and J 6 bases short, with 11 bases between. There are 14 residues in the CDR3. Germline CDR1 is SGHRS and CDR2 is YFSETQ. The CDR3 spells CASSLEPGVDTQYF. The CDR3 nucleotides are TGCGCCAGCAGCTTGGAGCCAGGGGTTGATACGCAGTATTTT.